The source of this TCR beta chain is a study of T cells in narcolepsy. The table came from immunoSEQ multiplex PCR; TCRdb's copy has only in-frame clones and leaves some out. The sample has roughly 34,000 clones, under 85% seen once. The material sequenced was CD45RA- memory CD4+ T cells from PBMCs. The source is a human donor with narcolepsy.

CDR3 sequence reads: CASSLIPANTEAFF. The CDR3 DNA reads TGTGCCAGCAGTTTAATCCCAGCGAACACTGAAGCTTTCTTT. The gene calls are TRBV28 and TRBJ1-1; D call uncertain. Trimming took off 2 bases at V and 1 base at J, with 8 bases between the two ends. The CDR3 is 14 residues long. Germline V gene sequence: CDR1 MDHEN, CDR2 SYDVKM.